This T cell receptor beta chain appears in the sequencing data of a study of Graves' ophthalmopathy and Graves' hyperthyroidism. From RNA, the CDR3 regions of TCR beta chains were amplified and sequenced. An opening RT-PCR round employed HTBI primers and preceded a second-round multiplex PCR. TCRdb re-analysed the multiplex PCR reads in MiXCR, keeping a single row per CDR3 protein. The sample includes about 500,000 distinct CDR3 sequences, 14% of them seen just once. Germline CDR1 is SGHTA and CDR2 is FQGTGA. J was trimmed by 1 base and V by 5 bases; bases with no gene match: 11. The CDR3 covers 18 residues. This clonotype was recorded at least ten times.

Material: blood. This sequence joins TRBV7-3 and TRBJ2-2, with TRBD2 matching 9 bases. This TCR derives from a woman aged 25 to 39 with Graves' ophthalmopathy. This chain's CDR3 is CASSPRGGGVKNTGELFF. DNA of the CDR3: TGTGCCAGCAGCCCCCGAGGCGGGGGGGTTAAGAACACCGGGGAGCTGTTTTTT.